The subject of this entry is one T cell receptor beta chain. Trimming stripped 5 bases from V and 4 bases from J, with 11 bases between. The germline V gene encodes CDR1 PRHDT and CDR2 FYEKMQ (reference sequence). There are 13 residues in the CDR3. This entry is derived from a study of T cells in Graves' hyperthyroidism and ophthalmopathy. Amplification of TCR beta CDR3 regions used RNA as the template. The study used the HTBI primer set for a first-round RT-PCR of the TCR CDR3. MiXCR, run by TCRdb on the multiplex PCR reads, gives a single entry per CDR3 protein. The sample shows around 270,000 distinct CDR3 sequences, roughly 18% of them seen only once.

Sequences were obtained from blood. The genes are TRBV13 and TRBJ1-1; no reliable D call. The sequence came from a man between 50 and 59 years old with Graves' ophthalmopathy. The CDR3 loop is CASSLDMGTEAFF. The CDR3, as DNA: TGTGCCAGCAGCCTAGATATGGGCACTGAAGCTTTCTTT.